Listed below are T cell receptor beta chains from one sample, sequenced in a study of blood T cell repertoires in COVID-19. Profiling relied on immunoSEQ multiplex PCR, and the TCRdb table lists in-frame clones only, not all of them. The sample lists around 230,000 clones; approximately 86% were seen once. The specimen was peripheral blood. The receptors shown here come from a man aged 60 to 75 who had recovered from COVID-19. Each CDR3 is given with its conserved first and last residue. The D gene is left open where the match is weak. Size is omitted from some rows. Given values are once, few, many or a class for expanded clones.

>-|TRBV6-4|many|TRBJ1-5
CASSEGSNQPQHF
TGTGCCAGCAGTGAGGGCAGCAATCAGCCCCAGCATTTT
>TRBD1|TRBV18|-|TRBJ1-6
CASSPAQGVGGSPLHF
TGTGCCAGCTCACCAGCCCAGGGGGTGGGGGGTTCACCCCTCCACTTT
>-|TRBV11-2|-|TRBJ1-4
CASSFGTRGKLFF
TGTGCCAGCAGCTTCGGGACTAGGGGAAAACTGTTTTTT
>TRBD1|TRBV11-2|-|TRBJ1-2
CASSPGQETNYGYTF
TGTGCCAGCAGCCCGGGACAGGAGACCAACTATGGCTACACCTTC
>-|TRBV7-9|-|TRBJ1-2
CASSRDGYGYTF
TGTGCCAGCAGCAGGGACGGCTATGGCTACACCTTC
>-|TRBV18|-|TRBJ2-7
CASSPPAGRSYEQYF
TGTGCCAGCTCACCACCGGCAGGGCGCTCCTACGAGCAGTACTTC
>-|TRBV4-1|-|TRBJ2-1
CASSQGPPGVSYNEQFF
TGCGCCAGCAGCCAAGGTCCACCAGGGGTATCCTACAATGAGCAGTTCTTC
>-|TRBV30|-|TRBJ1-6
CAYGAGRSSSYNSPLHF
TGTGCCTATGGAGCGGGACGCTCCAGCTCCTATAATTCACCCCTCCACTTT
>-|TRBV5-8|once|TRBJ1-3
CASSFDRTRNTIYF
TGTGCCAGCAGCTTTGACAGAACAAGAAACACCATATATTTT
>-|TRBV6-5|-|TRBJ2-7
CASSFALAPHSYEQYF
TGTGCCAGCAGTTTCGCTCTAGCGCCCCACTCCTACGAGCAGTACTTC
>TRBD2|TRBV6-5|-|TRBJ2-7
CASSSRLAGTYEQYF
TGTGCCAGCAGTTCCCGACTAGCGGGGACCTACGAGCAGTACTTC
>-|TRBV7-9|few|TRBJ1-4
CASSLGGPLGGEKLFF
TGTGCCAGCAGCTTGGGGGGGCCCCTTGGAGGCGAAAAACTGTTTTTT
>-|TRBV6-5|once|TRBJ2-5
CASSYSRGFETQYF
TGTGCCAGCAGTTACTCCCGGGGGTTCGAGACCCAGTACTTC
>TRBD2|TRBV18|once|TRBJ2-3
CASSPPRGEGTDTQYF
TGTGCCAGCTCACCACCTCGGGGGGAAGGCACAGATACGCAGTATTTT
>-|TRBV7-9|once|TRBJ1-4
CASSLMGTTEKLFF
TGTGCCAGCAGCTTAATGGGGACTACTGAAAAACTGTTTTTT
>TRBD2|TRBV7-2|-|TRBJ2-3
CASSSRSGGSTDTQYF
TGTGCCAGCAGCTCGAGGAGCGGGGGGAGCACAGATACGCAGTATTTT
>-|TRBV5-1|-|TRBJ2-3
CASSWWVTEDSTDTQYF
TGCGCCAGCAGCTGGTGGGTGACGGAGGATAGCACAGATACGCAGTATTTT